This T cell receptor (beta chain) was identified during a study of T cell responses to AZD1222 COVID-19 vaccine. Study outcomes and limitations: After two AZD1222 doses, spike-specific TCR breadth and depth rose versus day 0.

TCRdb's copy holds only in-frame clones and misses some; the assay was immunoSEQ multiplex PCR. The sample consists of more than 150,000 clones, about 95% of them appearing once. Notes on this clone: Antigen: not known.

Germline CDR1 is WSHSY and CDR2 is SAAADI. V dropped 6 bases and J dropped 0 bases, with 5 bases sitting between them. CDR3 size: 12 residues. The V call is TRBV10-2, the J call TRBJ1-1; D not certain. The sequence came from an adult in good health. Sequenced material: peripheral blood, taken on day 0 of AZD1222 vaccination. CDR3: CASSGLNTEAFF. CDR3 in DNA: TGCGCCAGCAGCGGACTGAACACTGAAGCTTTCTTT.